The rows below give T cell receptor beta chains drawn from one sample of a study of CD8 T cells in Susac syndrome. Via MiXCR, TCRdb re-called the immunoSEQ multiplex PCR reads, giving one row per CDR3 protein. In the table there are around 130,000 distinct CDR3 sequences, approximately 79% of which are singletons. Sequencing input: CD8+ T cells from PBMCs. These receptors were taken from a human donor with multiple sclerosis. Each CDR3 is given with its conserved first and last residue. The D gene is left open where the match is weak. Size values are once, few and many counts, or a class for expanded clones, and some rows have none.

d_call: .; clone_size: .; v_call: TRBV12-3/TRBV12-4; j_call: TRBJ1-5; cdr3_nt: TGTGCCAGCAGTTTAATGGTCGGGTATAGCAATCAGCCCCAGCATTTT; cdr3_aa: CASSLMVGYSNQPQHF
d_call: .; clone_size: .; v_call: TRBV7-9; j_call: TRBJ2-1; cdr3_nt: TGTGCCAGCAGCTTCGATTCGGGTGAGCAGTTCTTC; cdr3_aa: CASSFDSGEQFF
d_call: .; clone_size: .; v_call: TRBV5-5; j_call: TRBJ1-1; cdr3_nt: TGTGCCAGCAGCGACCCGGGTGAAGCTTTCTTT; cdr3_aa: CASSDPGEAFF
d_call: TRBD1; clone_size: .; v_call: TRBV25-1; j_call: TRBJ1-2; cdr3_nt: TGTGCCAGCAGTGAGGGACAGGGGGCGCATGTCGGCTACACCTTC; cdr3_aa: CASSEGQGAHVGYTF
d_call: .; clone_size: .; v_call: TRBV6-5; j_call: TRBJ2-1; cdr3_nt: TGTGCCAGCACCGGAGCAGGCGGCCCGGGGAATGAGCAGTTCTTC; cdr3_aa: CASTGAGGPGNEQFF
d_call: .; clone_size: once; v_call: TRBV28; j_call: TRBJ1-2; cdr3_nt: TGTGCCAGCAGTATAGGGGTGGTGGGGGCGGCAGATGGCTACACCTTC; cdr3_aa: CASSIGVVGAADGYTF
d_call: .; clone_size: .; v_call: TRBV19; j_call: TRBJ1-4; cdr3_nt: TGTGCCAGTAGCCCACTAGACGGGGGAGGAGAAAAACTGTTTTTT; cdr3_aa: CASSPLDGGGEKLFF
d_call: .; clone_size: .; v_call: TRBV27; j_call: TRBJ1-5; cdr3_nt: TGTGCCAGCAGTTACCGGCAGGGACGGCAGCCCCAGCATTTT; cdr3_aa: CASSYRQGRQPQHF
d_call: .; clone_size: .; v_call: TRBV20-1; j_call: TRBJ2-6; cdr3_nt: TGCAGTGCTAGCCCTGGGGCCAACGTCCTGACTTTC; cdr3_aa: CSASPGANVLTF
d_call: .; clone_size: .; v_call: TRBV7-9; j_call: TRBJ2-1; cdr3_nt: TGTGCCAGCAGCCTAATCCCTGGACTGGGGCAGTTCTTC; cdr3_aa: CASSLIPGLGQFF
d_call: .; clone_size: once; v_call: TRBV30; j_call: TRBJ1-5; cdr3_nt: TGTGCCTGGAGTCGGGGCTACAATCAGCCCCAGCATTTT; cdr3_aa: CAWSRGYNQPQHF
d_call: .; clone_size: .; v_call: TRBV11-1; j_call: TRBJ2-1; cdr3_nt: TGTGCCAGCAGCTGGGGATTCCTGAATGAGCAGTTCTTC; cdr3_aa: CASSWGFLNEQFF
d_call: TRBD2; clone_size: .; v_call: TRBV19; j_call: TRBJ2-1; cdr3_nt: TGTGCCAGTAGTCCGGGGGACTATTACAATGAGCAGTTCTTC; cdr3_aa: CASSPGDYYNEQFF
d_call: .; clone_size: .; v_call: TRBV19; j_call: TRBJ2-1; cdr3_nt: TGTGCCAGTAGCTGGAGCTCCTACAATGAGCAGTTCTTC; cdr3_aa: CASSWSSYNEQFF
d_call: .; clone_size: .; v_call: TRBV6-5; j_call: TRBJ2-1; cdr3_nt: TGTGCCAGCAGTTACGGGGTACCCTCCTACAATGAGCAGTTCTTC; cdr3_aa: CASSYGVPSYNEQFF
d_call: TRBD2; clone_size: .; v_call: TRBV4-3; j_call: TRBJ2-7; cdr3_nt: TGCGCCAGCAGCCCGGGAGGACAAGAAGGCCTCGAGCAGTACTTC; cdr3_aa: CASSPGGQEGLEQYF
d_call: .; clone_size: once; v_call: TRBV5-1; j_call: TRBJ1-4; cdr3_nt: TGCGCCAGCAGCTTGGGATTCAGCGAAGAACCAAAACTGTTTTTT; cdr3_aa: CASSLGFSEEPKLFF
d_call: .; clone_size: .; v_call: TRBV7-9; j_call: TRBJ2-2; cdr3_nt: TGTGCCAGCACAAAAACCGGGGAGCTGTTTTTT; cdr3_aa: CASTKTGELFF
d_call: TRBD2; clone_size: once; v_call: TRBV3-1; j_call: TRBJ2-5; cdr3_nt: TGTGCCAGCAGCCAAGTCGCTAGCGGGGAAGAAGAGACCCAGTACTTC; cdr3_aa: CASSQVASGEEETQYF
d_call: .; clone_size: .; v_call: TRBV19; j_call: TRBJ1-2; cdr3_nt: TGTGCCAGTAGTATAGATCTTGGTGGGGGTCTGGATGGCTACACCTTC; cdr3_aa: CASSIDLGGGLDGYTF
d_call: .; clone_size: .; v_call: TRBV29-1; j_call: TRBJ2-7; cdr3_nt: TGCAGCGTTGTAAAGCGTGGTTCCTACGAGCAGTACTTC; cdr3_aa: CSVVKRGSYEQYF
d_call: .; clone_size: .; v_call: TRBV5-1; j_call: TRBJ2-7; cdr3_nt: TGCGCCAGCAGCTCGACCCCGGGACGGTCCTACGAGCAGTACTTC; cdr3_aa: CASSSTPGRSYEQYF
d_call: .; clone_size: .; v_call: TRBV13; j_call: TRBJ2-1; cdr3_nt: TGTGCCAGCAAAAGCCGCGTCCTTTACAATGAGCAGTTCTTC; cdr3_aa: CASKSRVLYNEQFF
d_call: TRBD2; clone_size: .; v_call: TRBV11-2; j_call: TRBJ2-2; cdr3_nt: TGTGCCAGCAGCTTAGACATGACTAGCGGGAACACCGGGGAGCTGTTTTTT; cdr3_aa: CASSLDMTSGNTGELFF
d_call: TRBD2; clone_size: .; v_call: TRBV27; j_call: TRBJ2-7; cdr3_nt: TGTGCCAGCAGTTTTAGCGGGGAGTACTACGAGCAGTACTTC; cdr3_aa: CASSFSGEYYEQYF
d_call: .; clone_size: .; v_call: TRBV5-6; j_call: TRBJ1-1; cdr3_nt: TGTGCCAGCAGCGGGGACTACTCCACTGAAGCTTTCTTT; cdr3_aa: CASSGDYSTEAFF
d_call: .; clone_size: .; v_call: TRBV5-5; j_call: TRBJ1-2; cdr3_nt: TGTGCCAGCAGCTTGGGGGCCTATGGCTACACCTTC; cdr3_aa: CASSLGAYGYTF
d_call: .; clone_size: .; v_call: TRBV27; j_call: TRBJ2-7; cdr3_nt: TGTGCCAGCAGTTCGGGGTTCAGGGACTACGAGCAGTACTTC; cdr3_aa: CASSSGFRDYEQYF
d_call: .; clone_size: .; v_call: TRBV13; j_call: TRBJ1-4; cdr3_nt: TGTGCCAGCAGCGCCGGGACGGACAGTGCAACTAATGAAAAACTGTTTTTT; cdr3_aa: CASSAGTDSATNEKLFF
d_call: .; clone_size: .; v_call: TRBV7-9; j_call: TRBJ2-1; cdr3_nt: TGTGCCAGCAGCTCGCACAGGGCGGCCTACAATGAGCAGTTCTTC; cdr3_aa: CASSSHRAAYNEQFF
d_call: .; clone_size: .; v_call: TRBV12-3/TRBV12-4; j_call: TRBJ1-1; cdr3_nt: TGTGCCAGCAGCCCGCTGCGGGCTGAAGCTTTCTTT; cdr3_aa: CASSPLRAEAFF
d_call: .; clone_size: .; v_call: TRBV4-2; j_call: TRBJ1-3; cdr3_nt: TGTGCCAGCAGCCAAGATGGGCGCTCTTCGTCTGGAAACACCATATATTTT; cdr3_aa: CASSQDGRSSSGNTIYF